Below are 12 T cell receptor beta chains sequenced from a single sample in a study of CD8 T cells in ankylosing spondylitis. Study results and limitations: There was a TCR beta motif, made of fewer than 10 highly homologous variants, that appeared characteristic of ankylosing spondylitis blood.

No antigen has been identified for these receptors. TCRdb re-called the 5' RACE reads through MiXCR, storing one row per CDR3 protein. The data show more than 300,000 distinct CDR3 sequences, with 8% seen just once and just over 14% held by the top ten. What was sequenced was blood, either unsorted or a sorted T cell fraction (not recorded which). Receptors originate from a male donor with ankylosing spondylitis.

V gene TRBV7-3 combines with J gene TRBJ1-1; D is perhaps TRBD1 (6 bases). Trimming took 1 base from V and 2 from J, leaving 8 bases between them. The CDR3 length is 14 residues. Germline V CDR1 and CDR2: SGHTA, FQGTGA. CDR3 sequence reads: CASSLMDRNTEAFF. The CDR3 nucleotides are TGTGCCAGCAGCTTAATGGACAGAAACACTGAAGCTTTCTTT.

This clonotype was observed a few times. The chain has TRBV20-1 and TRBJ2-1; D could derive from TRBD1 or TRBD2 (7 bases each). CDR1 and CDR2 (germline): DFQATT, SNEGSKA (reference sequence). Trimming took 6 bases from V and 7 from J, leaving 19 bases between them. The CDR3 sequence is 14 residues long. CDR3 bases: TGCAGTGCCCCACCCAGGGGGGGCCGGAATGAGCAGTTCTTC. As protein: CSAPPRGGRNEQFF.

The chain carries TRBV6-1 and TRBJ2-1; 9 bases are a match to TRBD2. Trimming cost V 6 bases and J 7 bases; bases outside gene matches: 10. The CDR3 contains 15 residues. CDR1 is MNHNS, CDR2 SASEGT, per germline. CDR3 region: CASSVLAGKTNEQFF. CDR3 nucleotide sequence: TGTGCCAGCAGCGTTCTAGCGGGGAAAACTAATGAGCAGTTCTTC.

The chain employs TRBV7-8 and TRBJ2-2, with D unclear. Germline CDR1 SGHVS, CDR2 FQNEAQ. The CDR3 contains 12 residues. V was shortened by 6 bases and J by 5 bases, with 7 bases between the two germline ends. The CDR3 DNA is TGTGCCAGCAGAGCCACGACCGGGGAGCTGTTTTTT. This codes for CASRATTGELFF.

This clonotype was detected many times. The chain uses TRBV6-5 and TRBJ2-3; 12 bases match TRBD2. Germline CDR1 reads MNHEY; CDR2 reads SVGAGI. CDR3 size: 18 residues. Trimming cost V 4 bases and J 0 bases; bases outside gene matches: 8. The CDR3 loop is CASSFRRTSGRSTDTQYF. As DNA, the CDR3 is TGTGCCAGCAGTTTCAGGCGCACTAGCGGGAGGAGCACAGATACGCAGTATTTT.

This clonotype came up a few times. The CDR3 bases are TGTGCCAGCAGCTTAGCGACAGGTTCGATTCCCTACGAGCAGTACTTC. Its translation: CASSLATGSIPYEQYF. The chain couples TRBV7-9 to TRBJ2-7; a weak D match, TRBD1 (6 bases). This CDR3 region has 16 residues. V lost 0 bases and J 2 bases, leaving 14 bases between the germline ends. The germline gives CDR1 SEHNR, CDR2 FQNEAQ (reference sequence).

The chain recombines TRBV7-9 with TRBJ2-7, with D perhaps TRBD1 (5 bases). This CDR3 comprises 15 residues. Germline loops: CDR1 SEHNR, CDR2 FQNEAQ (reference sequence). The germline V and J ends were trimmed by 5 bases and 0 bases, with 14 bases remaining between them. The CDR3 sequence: CASSPPQGVSYEQYF. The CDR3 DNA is TGTGCCAGCAGCCCCCCGCAAGGGGTCTCCTACGAGCAGTACTTC.

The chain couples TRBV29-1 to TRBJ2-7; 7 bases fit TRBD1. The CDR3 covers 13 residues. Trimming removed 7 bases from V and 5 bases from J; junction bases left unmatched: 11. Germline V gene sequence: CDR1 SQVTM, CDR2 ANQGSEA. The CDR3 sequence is CSGGQSQSNEQYF. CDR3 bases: TGCAGCGGGGGACAGAGTCAATCGAACGAGCAGTACTTC.

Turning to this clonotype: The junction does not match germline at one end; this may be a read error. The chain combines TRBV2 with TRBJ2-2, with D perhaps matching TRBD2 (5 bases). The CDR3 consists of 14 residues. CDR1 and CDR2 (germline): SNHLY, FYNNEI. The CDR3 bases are TGTGCCAGCAGAGGACTTCTAAACACCGCGGAGCTGTTTTTT. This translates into CASRGLLNTAELFF.

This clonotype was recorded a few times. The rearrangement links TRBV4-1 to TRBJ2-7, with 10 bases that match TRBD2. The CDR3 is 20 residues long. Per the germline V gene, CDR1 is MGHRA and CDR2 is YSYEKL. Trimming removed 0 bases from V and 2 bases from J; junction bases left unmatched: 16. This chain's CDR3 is CASSQDSSLAGRGVPYEQYF. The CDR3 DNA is TGCGCCAGCAGCCAAGATTCCTCACTAGCGGGAAGAGGGGTACCCTACGAGCAGTACTTC.

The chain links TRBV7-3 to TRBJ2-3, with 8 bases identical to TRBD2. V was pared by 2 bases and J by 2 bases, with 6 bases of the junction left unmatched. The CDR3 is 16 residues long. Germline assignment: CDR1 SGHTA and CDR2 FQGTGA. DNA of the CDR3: TGTGCCAGCAGCTTACGACGGCGGGAGGTCACAGATACGCAGTATTTT. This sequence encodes CASSLRRREVTDTQYF.

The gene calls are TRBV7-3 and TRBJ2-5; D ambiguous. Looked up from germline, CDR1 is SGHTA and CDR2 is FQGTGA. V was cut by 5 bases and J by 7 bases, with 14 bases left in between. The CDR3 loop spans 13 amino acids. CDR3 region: CASSLEPGGTQYF. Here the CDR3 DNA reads TGTGCCAGCAGCCTCGAGCCCGGTGGGACCCAGTACTTC.